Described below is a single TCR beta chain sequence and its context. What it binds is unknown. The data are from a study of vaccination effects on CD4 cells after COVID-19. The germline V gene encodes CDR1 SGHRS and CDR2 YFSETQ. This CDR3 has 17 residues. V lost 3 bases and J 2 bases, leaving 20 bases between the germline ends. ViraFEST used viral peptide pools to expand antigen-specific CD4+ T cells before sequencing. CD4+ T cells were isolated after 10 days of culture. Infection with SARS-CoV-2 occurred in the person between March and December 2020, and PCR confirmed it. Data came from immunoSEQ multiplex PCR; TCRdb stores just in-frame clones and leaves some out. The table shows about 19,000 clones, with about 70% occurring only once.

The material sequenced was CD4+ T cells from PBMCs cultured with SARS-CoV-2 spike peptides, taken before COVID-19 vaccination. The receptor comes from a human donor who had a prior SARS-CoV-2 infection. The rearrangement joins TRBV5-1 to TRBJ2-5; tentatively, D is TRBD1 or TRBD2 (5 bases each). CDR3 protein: CASSSPRGQGVQETQYF. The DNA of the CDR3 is TGCGCCAGCAGCTCCCCGCGTGGTCAGGGAGTACAAGAGACCCAGTACTTC.